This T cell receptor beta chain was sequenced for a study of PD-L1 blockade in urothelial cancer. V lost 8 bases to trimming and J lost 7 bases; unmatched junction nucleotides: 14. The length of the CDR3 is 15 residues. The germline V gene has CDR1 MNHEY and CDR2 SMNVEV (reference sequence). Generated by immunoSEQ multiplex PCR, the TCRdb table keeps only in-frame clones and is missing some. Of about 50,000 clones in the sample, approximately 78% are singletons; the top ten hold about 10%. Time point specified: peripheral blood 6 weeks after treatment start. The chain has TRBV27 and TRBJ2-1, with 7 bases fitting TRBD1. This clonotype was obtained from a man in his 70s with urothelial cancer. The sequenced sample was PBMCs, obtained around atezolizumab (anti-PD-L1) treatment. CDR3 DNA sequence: TGTGCCAGCTCGATCAACCGGGGCAGGGGGAATGAGCAGTTCTTC. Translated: CASSINRGRGNEQFF.